These T cell receptor beta chains were read from a single sample in a study of blood T cell repertoires in COVID-19. The repertoire was sequenced with immunoSEQ multiplex PCR; TCRdb's copy has only in-frame clones and lacks some. Among roughly 250,000 clones listed, approximately 90% were seen once. What was sequenced was peripheral blood. These receptors were taken from a man between 25 and 39 years old with acute or convalescent COVID-19. CDR3s include the opening cysteine and the closing phenylalanine or tryptophan. The D gene is left open where the match is weak. Clone size is given for some rows only: seen once, a few or many times, or a class if the clone is expanded.

>.|.|TRBV7-3|TRBJ2-3
TGTGCCAGCAGCTCCGGCGGGAGCACAGATACGCAGTATTTT
CASSSGGSTDTQYF
>TRBD2|.|TRBV9|TRBJ2-5
TGTGCCAGCAGCCGCGGCGACGGGGGGACGGAGACCCAGTACTTC
CASSRGDGGTETQYF
>.|.|TRBV6-5|TRBJ1-1
TGTGCCAGCAGTTACTCGCTCAGGGGGAACACTGAAGCTTTCTTT
CASSYSLRGNTEAFF
>TRBD2|.|TRBV5-1|TRBJ2-5
TGCGCCAGCAGCGCGGGGGTAGCTGCGGAGACCCAGTACTTC
CASSAGVAAETQYF
>TRBD1|once|TRBV7-3|TRBJ1-2
TGTGCCAGCAGCCTACCGGGACAGAATTATGGCTACACCTTC
CASSLPGQNYGYTF
>.|.|TRBV7-9|TRBJ1-1
TGTGCCAGCAGCTTTCGGCAGGGTGACTTATCTAACACTGAAGCTTTCTTT
CASSFRQGDLSNTEAFF
>.|.|TRBV27|TRBJ1-2
TGTGCTACCGGGGGGGGGAGCTATGGCTACACCTTC
CATGGGSYGYTF
>.|.|TRBV9|TRBJ1-4
TGTGCCAGCAGCCGGGGGGACTCTCGACCCACTAATGAAAAACTGTTTTTT
CASSRGDSRPTNEKLFF
>TRBD1|.|TRBV10-1|TRBJ1-4
TGCGCCATCAAACAGGGGTCGGGAAATGAAAAACTGTTTTTT
CAIKQGSGNEKLFF
>.|.|TRBV3-1/TRBV3-2|TRBJ2-2
TGTGCCAGCAGCCAAGAACATGGGGAGGCTAACACCGGGGAGCTGTTTTTT
CASSQEHGEANTGELFF
>TRBD1|.|TRBV29-1|TRBJ2-1
TGCAGCGTTGAGGTTTTTAGGGGATCAGGGGGCAATGAGCAGTTCTTC
CSVEVFRGSGGNEQFF
>.|few|TRBV19|TRBJ1-4
TGTGCCAGTAGGGACAGCTTGACCGGGGAAAAACTGTTTTTT
CASRDSLTGEKLFF
>TRBD2|.|TRBV3-1/TRBV3-2|TRBJ2-1
TGTGCCAGCAGCCCCCAAGCTAGCGGGGGGTGGAGGCATGAGCAGTTCTTC
CASSPQASGGWRHEQFF
>TRBD2|.|TRBV5-1|TRBJ2-1
TGCGCCAGCAGCCCCGGATCCCTAGCGGGGGGTACGAATGAGCAGTTCTTC
CASSPGSLAGGTNEQFF